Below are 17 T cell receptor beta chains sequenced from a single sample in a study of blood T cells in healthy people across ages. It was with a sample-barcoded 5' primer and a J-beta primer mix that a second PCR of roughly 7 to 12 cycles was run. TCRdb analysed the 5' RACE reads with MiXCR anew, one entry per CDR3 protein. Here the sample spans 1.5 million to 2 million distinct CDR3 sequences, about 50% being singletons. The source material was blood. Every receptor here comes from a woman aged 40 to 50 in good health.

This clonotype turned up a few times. This chain's CDR3 is CSVQGAGEKLFF. The CDR3 nucleotides read TGCAGTGTTCAGGGGGCGGGAGAAAAACTGTTTTTT. V is TRBV20-1 and J is TRBJ1-4; 8 bases fit TRBD1. V shed 7 bases, J shed 8 bases, and the junction held 6 bases outside the gene matches. The CDR3 sequence is 12 residues long. CDR1 is DFQATT, CDR2 SNEGSKA, per germline (reference sequence).

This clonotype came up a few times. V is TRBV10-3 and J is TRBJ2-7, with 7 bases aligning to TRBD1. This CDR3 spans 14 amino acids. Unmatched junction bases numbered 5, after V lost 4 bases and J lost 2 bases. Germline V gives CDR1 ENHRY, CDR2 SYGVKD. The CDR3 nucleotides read TGTGCCATCAGTGGGTTGACAGGGCCCTACGAGCAGTACTTC. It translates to CAISGLTGPYEQYF.

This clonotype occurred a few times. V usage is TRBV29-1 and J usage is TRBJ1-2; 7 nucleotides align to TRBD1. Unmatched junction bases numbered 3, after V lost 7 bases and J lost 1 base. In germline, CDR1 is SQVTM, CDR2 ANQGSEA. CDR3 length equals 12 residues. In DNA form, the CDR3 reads TGCAGCGGAGGGACAGATAACTATGGCTACACCTTC. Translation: CSGGTDNYGYTF.

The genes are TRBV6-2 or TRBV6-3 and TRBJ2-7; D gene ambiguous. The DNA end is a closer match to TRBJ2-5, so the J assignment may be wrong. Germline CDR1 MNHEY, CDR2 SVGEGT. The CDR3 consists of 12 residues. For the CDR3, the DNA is TGTGCCAGCCTCCTCCCCGGGGAGACCCAGTACTTC. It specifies CASLLPGETQYF.

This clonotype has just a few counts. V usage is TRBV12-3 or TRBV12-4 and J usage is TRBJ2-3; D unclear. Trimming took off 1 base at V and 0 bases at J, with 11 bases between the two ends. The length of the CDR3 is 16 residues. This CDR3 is CASSLGLRQSTDTQYF. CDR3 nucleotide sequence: TGTGCCAGCAGTTTAGGATTGCGGCAAAGCACAGATACGCAGTATTTT.

Here the CDR3 reads CSARVGDGGSSYEQYF. The CDR3 DNA follows: TGCAGTGCTAGAGTTGGGGACGGTGGCAGCTCCTACGAGCAGTACTTC. The V and J genes are TRBV20-1 and TRBJ2-7; tentatively, D is TRBD1 or TRBD2 (5 bases each). CDR1 and CDR2 from the germline V gene are DFQATT and SNEGSKA (reference sequence). V gave up 1 base and J gave up 0 bases, with 16 bases separating them. The CDR3 spans 16 residues.

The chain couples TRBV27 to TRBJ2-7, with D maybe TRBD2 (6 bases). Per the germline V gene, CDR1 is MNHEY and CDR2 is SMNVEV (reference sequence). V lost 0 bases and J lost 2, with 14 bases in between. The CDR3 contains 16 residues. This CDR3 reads CASSLSSGELPYEQYF. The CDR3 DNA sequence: TGTGCCAGCAGTTTATCGTCGGGGGAGCTCCCCTACGAGCAGTACTTC.

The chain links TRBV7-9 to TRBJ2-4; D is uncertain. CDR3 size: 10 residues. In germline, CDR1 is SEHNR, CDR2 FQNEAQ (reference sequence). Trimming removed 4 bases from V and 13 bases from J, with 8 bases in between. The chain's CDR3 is CASSWGPQYF. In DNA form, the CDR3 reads TGTGCCAGCAGCTGGGGTCCCCAGTACTTC. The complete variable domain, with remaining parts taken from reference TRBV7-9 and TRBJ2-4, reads DTGVSQNPRHKITKRGQNVTFRCDPISEHNRLYWYRQTLGQGPEFLTYFQNEAQLEKSRLLSDRFSAERPKGSFSTLEIQRTEQGDSAMYLCASSWGPQYFGAGTRLSVL.

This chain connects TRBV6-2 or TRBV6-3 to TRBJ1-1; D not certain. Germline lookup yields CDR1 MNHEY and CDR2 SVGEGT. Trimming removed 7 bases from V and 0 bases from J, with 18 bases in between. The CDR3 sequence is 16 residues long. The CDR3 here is CASNPSGVELNTEAFF. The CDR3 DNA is TGTGCCAGCAATCCCAGCGGGGTTGAGTTGAACACTGAAGCTTTCTTT.

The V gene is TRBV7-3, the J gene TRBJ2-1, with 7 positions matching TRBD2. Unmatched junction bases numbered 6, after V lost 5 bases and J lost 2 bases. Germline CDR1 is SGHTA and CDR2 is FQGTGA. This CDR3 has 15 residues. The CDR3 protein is CASSRSGEAYNEQFF. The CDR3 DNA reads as TGTGCCAGCAGCCGGAGCGGGGAAGCCTACAATGAGCAGTTCTTC.

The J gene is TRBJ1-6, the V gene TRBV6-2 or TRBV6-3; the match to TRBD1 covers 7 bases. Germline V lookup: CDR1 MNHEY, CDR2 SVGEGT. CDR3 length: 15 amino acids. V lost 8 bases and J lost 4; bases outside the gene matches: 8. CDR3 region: CASSDQGQYNSPLHF. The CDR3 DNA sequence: TGTGCCAGCTCCGACCAGGGACAGTATAATTCACCCCTCCACTTT.

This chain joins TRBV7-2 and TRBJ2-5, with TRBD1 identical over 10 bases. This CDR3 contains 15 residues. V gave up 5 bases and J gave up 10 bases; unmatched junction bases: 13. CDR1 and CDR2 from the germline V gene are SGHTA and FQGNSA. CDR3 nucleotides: TGTGCCAGCAGCACTAGCCCAATGGGACAGGGGAACCAGTACTTC. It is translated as CASSTSPMGQGNQYF.

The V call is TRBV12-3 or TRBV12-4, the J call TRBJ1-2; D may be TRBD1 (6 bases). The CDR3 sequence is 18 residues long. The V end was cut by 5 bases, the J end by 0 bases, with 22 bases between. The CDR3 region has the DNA TGTGCCAGCAGTATCATCTTAGGGGGTTCCTCCACTAACTATGGCTACACCTTC. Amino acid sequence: CASSIILGGSSTNYGYTF.

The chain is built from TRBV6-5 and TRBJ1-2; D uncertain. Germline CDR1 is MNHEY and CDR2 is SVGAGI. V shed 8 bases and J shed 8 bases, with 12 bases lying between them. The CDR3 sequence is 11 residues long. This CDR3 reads CASARGGGYTF. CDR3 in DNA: TGTGCCAGCGCCCGGGGAGGCGGCTACACCTTC.

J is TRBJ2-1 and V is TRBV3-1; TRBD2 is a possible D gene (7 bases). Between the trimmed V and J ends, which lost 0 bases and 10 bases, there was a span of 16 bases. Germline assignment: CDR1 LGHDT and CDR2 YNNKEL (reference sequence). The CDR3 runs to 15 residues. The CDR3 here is CASSQDWSGGREQFF. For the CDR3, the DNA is TGTGCCAGCAGCCAAGATTGGTCGGGGGGCCGCGAGCAGTTCTTC.

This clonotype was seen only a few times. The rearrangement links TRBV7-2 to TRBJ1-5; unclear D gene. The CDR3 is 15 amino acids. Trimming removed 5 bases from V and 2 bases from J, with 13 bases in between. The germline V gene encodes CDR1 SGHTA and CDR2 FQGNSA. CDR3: CASSPHIQGNQPQHF. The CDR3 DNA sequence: TGTGCCAGCAGCCCTCATATCCAGGGCAATCAGCCCCAGCATTTT.

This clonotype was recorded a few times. CDR3 bases: TGTGCCAGCAGCTTGGTGGGGGGCTGGGAGACCCAGTACTTC. Translated, it gives CASSLVGGWETQYF. The V and J genes are TRBV5-5 and TRBJ2-5; the D call may be TRBD1 or TRBD2 (6 bases each). The germline CDR1 and CDR2 sequences are SGHKS and YYEKEE (reference sequence). This CDR3 has 14 amino acids. With 0 bases removed from V and 5 bases from J, the gap between germline ends came to 11 bases.